The rows below give T cell receptor beta chains drawn from one sample of a study of cytomegalovirus exposure and HLA in healthy donors. Generated by immunoSEQ multiplex PCR, the TCRdb table keeps only in-frame clones and is missing some. The repertoire holds about 92,000 clones, with roughly 80% as singletons. Sequencing used PBMCs. These receptors were taken from a girl aged 2 to 10 in good health and CMV-seropositive. CDR3s include the opening cysteine and the closing phenylalanine or tryptophan. A D gene is named only where the DNA matches it firmly. Clone sizes are given selectively: once, few, many, or a class where the clone is expanded.

v_gene,j_gene,abundance,d_gene,CDR3nt,CDR3aa
TRBV28,TRBJ2-2,.,.,TGTGCCAGCAGTCCCTGGAACACCGGGGAGCTGTTTTTT,CASSPWNTGELFF
TRBV27,TRBJ1-2,.,.,TGTGCCAGCAGTGCGGCCTCCGGGACTAACTATGGCTACACCTTC,CASSAASGTNYGYTF
TRBV27,TRBJ2-3,.,.,TGTGCCAGCAGTCGGGCAGGGATTGCAGGAGATACGCAGTATTTT,CASSRAGIAGDTQYF
TRBV19,TRBJ1-5,few,.,TGTGCCGGTGCAGCGGGGTCGGATCAGCCCCAGCATTTT,CAGAAGSDQPQHF
TRBV29-1,TRBJ2-5,.,.,TGCAGCGCCCCCCTTCGGGAGACCCAGTACTTC,CSAPLRETQYF
TRBV4-2,TRBJ1-3,.,.,TGTGCCAGCAGCCAAGGTGTTTATTTCAGTGGTGGGACATACCTTTTTCGAAACACCATATATTTT,CASSQGVYFSGGTYLFRNTIYF
TRBV12-5,TRBJ2-1,few,TRBD2,TGTGCTAGTGGGGCGGGGGAAGAGCAGTTCTTC,CASGAGEEQFF
TRBV6-5,TRBJ1-1,few,TRBD1,TGTGCCAGCAGTCCCCCGGGAAGGGGGCGGACTGAAGCTTTCTTT,CASSPPGRGRTEAFF
TRBV27,TRBJ1-3,.,TRBD1,TGTGCCAGCAGTCCATACCGGGACAGCCGGTCTGGAAACACCATATATTTT,CASSPYRDSRSGNTIYF
TRBV10-2,TRBJ1-5,few,.,TGCGCCAGCAGTGAGTCATCTATCAGGGTCCCTCGTCAGCCCCAGCATTTT,CASSESSIRVPRQPQHF
TRBV5-1,TRBJ2-1,.,TRBD1,TGCGCCAGCAGCTTGCCAGGGACAGCTTACTACAATGAGCAGTTCTTC,CASSLPGTAYYNEQFF
TRBV27,TRBJ1-4,few,.,TGTGCCAGCAGGAGGCAGCTTAATGAAAAACTGTTTTTT,CASRRQLNEKLFF
TRBV28,TRBJ1-5,.,TRBD1,TGTGCCAGCAGTGGACAGGACGAAATATTGGGTCAGCCCCAGCATTTT,CASSGQDEILGQPQHF
TRBV19,TRBJ2-3,.,.,TGTGCCAGTAGAACGGGGGGCACAGATACGCAGTATTTT,CASRTGGTDTQYF
TRBV4-2,TRBJ2-7,.,TRBD2,TGTGCCAGCAGCCAAGGAACTAGCGGTACCTACGAGCAGTACTTC,CASSQGTSGTYEQYF
TRBV7-2,TRBJ2-2,.,TRBD2,TGTGCCAGCAGCTTGCATAGCGGGAGGGCGACCGGGGAGCTGTTTTTT,CASSLHSGRATGELFF
TRBV25-1,TRBJ1-5,.,TRBD1,TGTGCCAGCAGTGCCACCGACCCGGCGACAGGGAATCAGCCCCAGCATTTT,CASSATDPATGNQPQHF
TRBV6-5,TRBJ1-2,.,.,TGTGCCAGCAGTTGGGGGAGGAGCCCCCATGGCTACACCTTC,CASSWGRSPHGYTF
TRBV5-1,TRBJ1-2,few,TRBD1,TGCGCCAGCAGAATCGACAGGGGAGATGGCTACACCTTC,CASRIDRGDGYTF
TRBV9,TRBJ1-2,once,.,TGTGCCAGCAGCGTAGGAGAAGACTATGGCTACACCTTC,CASSVGEDYGYTF
TRBV7-2,TRBJ2-2,.,.,TGTGCCAGCAGCTTATTAACAGGGTCCGGGGAGCTGTTTTTT,CASSLLTGSGELFF
TRBV28,TRBJ2-3,.,.,TGTGCCAGCAGATCCCCAGGATGGACAGATACGCAGTATTTT,CASRSPGWTDTQYF